These 2 T cell receptor beta chains were sequenced from one sample in a study of shared clonotypes between healthy human individuals. Assay used: immunoSEQ multiplex PCR; TCRdb lists only in-frame clones, some missing. The data show 2 million to 2.5 million clones, just over 90% seen once. The sample consisted of naive CD4+ T cells from PBMCs. Subset noted: CD45RA+ positively selected. Receptors originate from a man aged 18 to 35 in good health. Some clones in this sample may be carry-over from other donors' samples.

V usage is TRBV18 and J usage is TRBJ1-5; a weak D match, TRBD1 (5 bases). V lost 5 bases and J 6 bases, leaving 17 bases between the germline ends. The CDR3 totals 15 residues. Per the germline V gene, CDR1 is KGHSH and CDR2 is LQKENI. The CDR3 protein is CASSSPGAEGQPQHF. CDR3 bases: TGTGCCAGCTCATCGCCCGGGGCTGAGGGTCAGCCCCAGCATTTT.

This rearrangement joins TRBV28 to TRBJ1-2; D remains ambiguous. Trimming left V 6 bases short and J 3 bases short, with 14 bases between. This CDR3 is 14 amino acids long. Germline loops: CDR1 MDHEN, CDR2 SYDVKM. CDR3 amino acids: CASRNPRGYYGYTF. The CDR3 DNA follows: TGTGCCAGCAGAAATCCCCGGGGATACTATGGCTACACCTTC.